Each of the 18 T cell receptor beta chains below was sequenced from the same sample in a study of T cells in Graves' hyperthyroidism and ophthalmopathy (dated by TCRdb to about 2019). The library was produced with multiplex PCR. Sequencing used an Illumina HiSeq 2000. TCR beta CDR3 regions were amplified from RNA transcripts. A first-round RT-PCR of the TCR CDR3 used the HTBI primer set with the Qiagen OneStep RT-PCR kit. The public reads were quality trimmed at Q25 with fastp and then assembled into clones with MiXCR by TCRdb, keeping productive beta chains. Rows are combined by CDR3 protein, so each entry shows the most common genes and DNA. The sample data list around 300,000 distinct CDR3 sequences, and about 14% of these were observed just once. 6.5% to 10% of the sample comes from the top ten. Sequencing was done on a sample of blood. The receptors shown here come from a woman in her 30s with Graves' hyperthyroidism that later progressed to Graves' ophthalmopathy.

The sample holds a few counts of this clonotype. This rearrangement joins TRBV27 to TRBJ2-7; TRBD1 might be the D (6 bases). The germline gives CDR1 MNHEY, CDR2 SMNVEV (reference sequence). The CDR3 length is 13 residues. V was cut by 5 bases and J by 6 bases, with 14 bases left in between. The CDR3 coding sequence is TGTGCCAGCAGTCTAAACAGGGTGGCCGAGCAGTACTTC. Protein product: CASSLNRVAEQYF.

This clonotype was recorded at least ten times. The V and J genes are TRBV9 and TRBJ2-1; D is uncertain. With 0 bases removed from V and 6 bases from J, the gap between germline ends came to 10 bases. The CDR3 covers 14 residues. Germline CDR1 and CDR2: SGDLS and YYNGEE. CDR3 protein: CASSVVLEGNEQFF. DNA for the CDR3: TGTGCCAGCAGCGTAGTCCTAGAAGGCAATGAGCAGTTCTTC.

This clonotype appeared a few times. The V call is TRBV4-3, the J call TRBJ2-7; the match to TRBD2 covers 9 bases. The V and J ends lost 2 bases and 7 bases, in that order; junction bases with no gene match: 9. Looked up from germline, CDR1 is LGHNA and CDR2 is YSLEER. The CDR3 length is 15 residues. The CDR3 loop reads CASSQSGAGGGEQYF. Written as DNA, the CDR3 is TGCGCCAGCAGCCAATCCGGAGCGGGGGGAGGGGAGCAGTACTTC.

The chain recombines TRBV4-1 with TRBJ2-1, with 8 bases fitting TRBD2. CDR3 length: 16 amino acids. Germline V CDR1 and CDR2: MGHRA, YSYEKL. Unmatched junction bases numbered 8, after V lost 1 base and J lost 6 bases. CDR3 amino acids: CASSQVTGRAFNEQFF. CDR3 sequence (DNA): TGCGCCAGCAGCCAAGTAACCGGGAGGGCCTTCAATGAGCAGTTCTTC.

This clonotype came up many times. This chain connects TRBV29-1 to TRBJ2-7, with 7 bases matching TRBD1. The length of the CDR3 is 12 residues. After removal of 3 bases from V and 1 base from J, the junction contained 0 bases not matched to a gene. Germline values: CDR1 SQVTM, CDR2 ANQGSEA. This chain's CDR3 is CSVEGQSYEQYF. CDR3 DNA: TGCAGCGTTGAGGGACAGTCCTACGAGCAGTACTTC.

The chain joins TRBV7-9 to TRBJ1-3; D is unresolved. Looked up from germline, CDR1 is SEHNR and CDR2 is FQNEAQ (reference sequence). V lost 7 bases to trimming and J lost 2 bases, with 15 bases between them. The length of the CDR3 is 15 residues. DNA of the CDR3: TGTGCCAGCATCCAGGTGGAATCCACTGGAAACACCATATATTTT. Translated: CASIQVESTGNTIYF.

This clonotype occurred many times. This chain uses TRBV6-2 or TRBV6-3 with TRBJ2-5; either TRBD1 or TRBD2 may fit D (5 bases each). V was pared by 5 bases and J by 2 bases, with 15 bases between. Germline V gene data show CDR1 as MNHEY and CDR2 as SVGEGT. This CDR3 has 15 amino acids. The CDR3 nucleotides are TGTGCCAGCAGTAGGGACGCTGGACTTCAAGAGACCCAGTACTTC. It codes for CASSRDAGLQETQYF.

This clonotype was detected ten times or more. The chain uses TRBV12-3 or TRBV12-4 and TRBJ1-5, with unresolved D. The CDR3 is 12 residues long. Trimming took 3 bases from V and 6 from J, leaving 6 bases between them. The CDR3 region has the DNA TGTGCCAGCAGTTTTGCCGGTCAGCCCCAGCATTTT. It codes for CASSFAGQPQHF.

This clonotype occurred many times. The chain is built from TRBV6-1 and TRBJ2-1; 10 bases are a match to TRBD2. With V trimmed by 5 bases and J by 9 bases, 10 bases remained unmatched. The CDR3 loop spans 15 amino acids. CDR1 is MNHNS, CDR2 SASEGT, per germline. In DNA form, the CDR3 reads TGTGCCAGCAGTAATATAGCGGGAGGAAAGGGTGAGCAGTTCTTC. Translation gives CASSNIAGGKGEQFF.

This clonotype was observed many times. The chain links TRBV19 to TRBJ2-7, with D maybe TRBD2 (6 bases). There are 12 residues in the CDR3. V was pared by 3 bases and J by 4 bases, with 7 bases between. Germline V gene data show CDR1 as LNHDA and CDR2 as SQIVND (reference sequence). The CDR3 protein is CASSIAGYEQYF. The CDR3 nucleotides are TGTGCCAGTAGTATCGCGGGATACGAGCAGTACTTC.

This clonotype was counted many times. The chain joins TRBV30 to TRBJ1-5; possibly TRBD1 for D (6 bases). CDR1 and CDR2 (germline): GTSNPN, SVGIG (reference sequence). The length of the CDR3 is 14 residues. V lost 5 bases to trimming and J lost 3 bases, with 14 bases between them. The CDR3 DNA is TGTGCCTGGGACCGGGGGGGCGTCAATCAGCCCCAGCATTTT. Its protein is CAWDRGGVNQPQHF.

The gene calls are TRBV4-2 and TRBJ2-7; either TRBD1 or TRBD2 may fit D (6 bases each). Germline V gene sequence: CDR1 LGHNA, CDR2 YNFKEQ. Trimming pared 0 bases from V and 2 bases from J, leaving 20 bases between. The CDR3 runs 18 residues. Here the CDR3 DNA reads TGTGCCAGCAGCCAAGATCGTCGGGGGCCGGAAATCCCCTACGAGCAGTACTTC. Translated, it gives CASSQDRRGPEIPYEQYF.

Many counts were recorded for this clonotype. This sequence joins TRBV2 and TRBJ2-1; 8 nucleotides line up with TRBD2. The CDR3 is made up of 17 amino acids. V dropped 6 bases and J dropped 0; count of bases not matched to a gene: 10. Germline CDR1 and CDR2: SNHLY and FYNNEI. CDR3: CASSHGWAGGSYNEQFF. In DNA, the CDR3 is TGTGCCAGCAGCCACGGATGGGCGGGAGGCTCCTACAATGAGCAGTTCTTC.

This clonotype has ten or more counts. The J gene is TRBJ1-2, the V gene TRBV6-2 or TRBV6-3; maybe TRBD1 (5 bases). Germline V CDR1 and CDR2: MNHEY, SVGEGT. CDR3 length: 16 residues. The V and J ends lost 0 bases and 7 bases respectively, with 18 bases between them. CDR3 coding DNA: TGTGCCAGCAGTTACTCGAAGTTCGGGGGGGAACTTGGCTACACCTTC. Residues: CASSYSKFGGELGYTF.

The sample holds one count of this clonotype. The rearrangement links TRBV2 to TRBJ2-1; possible D gene TRBD2, 5 bases. Trimming shortened V by 4 bases and J by 6 bases, and 13 bases separated the two germline ends. The CDR3 loop spans 14 amino acids. Germline V gene sequence: CDR1 SNHLY, CDR2 FYNNEI. The CDR3 loop reads CASSVRAEGNEQFF. CDR3 bases: TGTGCCAGCAGTGTAAGGGCCGAGGGCAATGAGCAGTTCTTC.

This clonotype was recorded at least ten times. This chain uses TRBV4-1 with TRBJ2-5, with 9 bases lining up with TRBD1. With V trimmed by 3 bases and J by 5 bases, 7 bases remained unmatched. The CDR3 is 15 amino acids. Germline assignment: CDR1 MGHRA and CDR2 YSYEKL. CDR3 residues: CASSHGQGQGETQYF. As DNA, the CDR3 is TGCGCCAGCAGCCATGGACAGGGGCAGGGGGAGACCCAGTACTTC.

Here the CDR3 DNA reads TGTGCCAGCAGCTTGAGTGACGCCTCTGGAAACACCATATATTTT. This codes for CASSLSDASGNTIYF. V gene TRBV5-5 combines with J gene TRBJ1-3; no definite D call. The germline V gene encodes CDR1 SGHKS and CDR2 YYEKEE (reference sequence). V dropped 1 base and J dropped 0 bases, with 8 bases sitting between them. The CDR3 is made up of 15 amino acids.

This clonotype was observed at least ten times. This sequence joins TRBV6-1 and TRBJ2-7; 14 bases agree with TRBD2. Germline CDR1 is MNHNS and CDR2 is SASEGT. V trimming: 5 bases; J trimming: 7 bases; junction bases outside the gene matches: 10. The CDR3 has 16 amino acids. The CDR3 sequence: CASSTRTSGRLWEQYF. The DNA for the CDR3 is TGTGCCAGCAGTACCCGGACTAGCGGGAGGCTGTGGGAGCAGTACTTC.